This paragraph covers one T cell receptor beta chain sequence. V lost 4 bases, J lost 7 bases, and 7 bases stayed unmatched. The CDR3 has 15 residues. Germline V gene lookup returns CDR1 SGHRS and CDR2 YFSETQ. Repertoires were generated with immunoSEQ multiplex PCR, while TCRdb's copy carries only in-frame clones and drops some. Of approximately 150,000 clones listed, approximately 88% are singletons. This specimen belongs to a study of blood T cell repertoires in COVID-19. Study-level background: The cDNA or gDNA used as material had been derived from T cells, B-cell-depleted T cells, or PBMCs.

The chain couples TRBV5-1 to TRBJ1-6; 8 bases are shared with TRBD1. Sample: peripheral blood. The clonotype comes from a man in his 60s with active or convalescent COVID-19. In DNA form, the CDR3 reads TGCGCCAGCAGCGTCGACAGGGGTATCAATTCACCCCTCCACTTT. Its translation: CASSVDRGINSPLHF.